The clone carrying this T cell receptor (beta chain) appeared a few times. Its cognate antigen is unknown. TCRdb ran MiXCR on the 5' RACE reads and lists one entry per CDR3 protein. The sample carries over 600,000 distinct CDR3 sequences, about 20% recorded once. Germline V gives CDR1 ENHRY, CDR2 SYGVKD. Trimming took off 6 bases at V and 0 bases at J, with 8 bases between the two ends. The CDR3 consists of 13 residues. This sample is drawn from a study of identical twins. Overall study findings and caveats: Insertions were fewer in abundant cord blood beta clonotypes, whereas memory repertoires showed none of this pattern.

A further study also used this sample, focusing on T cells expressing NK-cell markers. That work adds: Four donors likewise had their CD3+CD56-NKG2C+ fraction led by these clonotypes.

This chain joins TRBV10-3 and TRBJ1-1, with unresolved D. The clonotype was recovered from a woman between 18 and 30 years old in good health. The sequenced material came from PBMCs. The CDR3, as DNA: TGTGCCATCAGGGCAGACATGAACACTGAAGCTTTCTTT. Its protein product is CAIRADMNTEAFF.